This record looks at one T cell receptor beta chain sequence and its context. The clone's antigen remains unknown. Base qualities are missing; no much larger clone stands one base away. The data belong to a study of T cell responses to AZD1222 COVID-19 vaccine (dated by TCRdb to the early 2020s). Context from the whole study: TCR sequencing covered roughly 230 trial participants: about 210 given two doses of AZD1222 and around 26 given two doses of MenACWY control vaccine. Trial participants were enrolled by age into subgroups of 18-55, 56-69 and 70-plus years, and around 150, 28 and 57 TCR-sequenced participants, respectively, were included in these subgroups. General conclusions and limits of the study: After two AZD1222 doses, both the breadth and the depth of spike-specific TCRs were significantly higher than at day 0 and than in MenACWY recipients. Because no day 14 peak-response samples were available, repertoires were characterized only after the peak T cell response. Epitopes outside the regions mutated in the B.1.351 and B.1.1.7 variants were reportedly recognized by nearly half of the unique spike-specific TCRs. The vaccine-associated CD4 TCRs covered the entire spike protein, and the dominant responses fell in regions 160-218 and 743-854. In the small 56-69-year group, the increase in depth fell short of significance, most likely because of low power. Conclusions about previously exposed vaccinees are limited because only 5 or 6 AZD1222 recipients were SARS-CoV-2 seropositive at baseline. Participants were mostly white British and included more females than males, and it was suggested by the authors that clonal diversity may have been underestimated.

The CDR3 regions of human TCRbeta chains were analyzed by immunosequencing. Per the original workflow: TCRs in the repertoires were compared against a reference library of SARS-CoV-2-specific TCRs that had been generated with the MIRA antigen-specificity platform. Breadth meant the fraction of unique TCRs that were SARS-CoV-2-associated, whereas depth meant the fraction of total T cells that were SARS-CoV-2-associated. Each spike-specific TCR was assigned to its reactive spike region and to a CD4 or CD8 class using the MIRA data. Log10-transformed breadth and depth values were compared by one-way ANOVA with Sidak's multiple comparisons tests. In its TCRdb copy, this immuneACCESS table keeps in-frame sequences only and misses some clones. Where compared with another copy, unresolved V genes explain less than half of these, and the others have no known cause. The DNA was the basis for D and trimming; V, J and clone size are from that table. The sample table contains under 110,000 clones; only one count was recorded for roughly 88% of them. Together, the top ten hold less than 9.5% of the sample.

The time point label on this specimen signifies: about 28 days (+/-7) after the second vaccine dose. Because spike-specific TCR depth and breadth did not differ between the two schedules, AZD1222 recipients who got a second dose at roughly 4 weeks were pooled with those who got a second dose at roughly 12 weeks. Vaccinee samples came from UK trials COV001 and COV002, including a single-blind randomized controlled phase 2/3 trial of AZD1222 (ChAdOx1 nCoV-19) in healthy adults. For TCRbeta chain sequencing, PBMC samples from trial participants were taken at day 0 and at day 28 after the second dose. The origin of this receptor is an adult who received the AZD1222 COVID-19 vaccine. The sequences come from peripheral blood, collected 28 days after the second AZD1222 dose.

The CDR3 region reads CASNTRTGSPEETQYF. The bases are TGTGCCAGCAACACGCGGACAGGGAGTCCCGAAGAGACCCAGTACTTC. The chain joins TRBV7-9 to TRBJ2-5, and 8 bases in between align with TRBD1. The CDR3, from cysteine to phenylalanine, totals 16 residues. Kept here is only the CDR3 DNA, which spans 48 bases and is read in frame from base 1. The germline V end is reduced by 7 bases and the J end by 3 bases; junction bases left unmatched: 13. The germline V gene (reference sequence) provides CDR1 SEHNR and CDR2 FQNEAQ. The full variable domain, with segments outside the CDR3 supplied by the reference TRBV7-9 and TRBJ2-5 proteins, appears as DTGVSQNPRHKITKRGQNVTFRCDPISEHNRLYWYRQTLGQGPEFLTYFQNEAQLEKSRLLSDRFSAERPKGSFSTLEIQRTEQGDSAMYLCASNTRTGSPEETQYFGPGTRLLVL.